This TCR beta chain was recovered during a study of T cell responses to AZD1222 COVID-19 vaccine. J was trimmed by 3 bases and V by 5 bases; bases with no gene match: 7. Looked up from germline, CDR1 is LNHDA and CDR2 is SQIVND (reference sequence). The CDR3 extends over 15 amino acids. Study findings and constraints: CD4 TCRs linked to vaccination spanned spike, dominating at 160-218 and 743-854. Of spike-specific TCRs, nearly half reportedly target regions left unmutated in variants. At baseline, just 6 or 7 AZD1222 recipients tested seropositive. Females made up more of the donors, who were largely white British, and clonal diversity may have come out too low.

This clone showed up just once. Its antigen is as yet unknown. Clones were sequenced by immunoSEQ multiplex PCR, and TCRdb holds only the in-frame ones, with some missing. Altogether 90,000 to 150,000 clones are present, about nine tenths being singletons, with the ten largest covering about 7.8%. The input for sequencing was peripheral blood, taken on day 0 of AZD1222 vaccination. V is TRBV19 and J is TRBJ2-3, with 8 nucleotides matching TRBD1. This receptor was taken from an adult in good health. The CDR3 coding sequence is TGTGCCAGTAGTTCGCCGACAGGGGAGACAGATACGCAGTATTTT. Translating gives CASSSPTGETDTQYF.